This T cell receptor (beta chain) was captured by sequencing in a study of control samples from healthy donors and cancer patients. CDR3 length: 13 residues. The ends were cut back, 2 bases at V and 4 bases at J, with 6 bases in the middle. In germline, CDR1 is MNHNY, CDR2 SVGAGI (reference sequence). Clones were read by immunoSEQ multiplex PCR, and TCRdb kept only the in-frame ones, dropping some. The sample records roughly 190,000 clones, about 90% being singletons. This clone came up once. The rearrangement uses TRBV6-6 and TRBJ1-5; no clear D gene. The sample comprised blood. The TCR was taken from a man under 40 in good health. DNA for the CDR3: TGTGCCAGCAGTTACGGTCTAAATCAGCCCCAGCATTTT. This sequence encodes CASSYGLNQPQHF.